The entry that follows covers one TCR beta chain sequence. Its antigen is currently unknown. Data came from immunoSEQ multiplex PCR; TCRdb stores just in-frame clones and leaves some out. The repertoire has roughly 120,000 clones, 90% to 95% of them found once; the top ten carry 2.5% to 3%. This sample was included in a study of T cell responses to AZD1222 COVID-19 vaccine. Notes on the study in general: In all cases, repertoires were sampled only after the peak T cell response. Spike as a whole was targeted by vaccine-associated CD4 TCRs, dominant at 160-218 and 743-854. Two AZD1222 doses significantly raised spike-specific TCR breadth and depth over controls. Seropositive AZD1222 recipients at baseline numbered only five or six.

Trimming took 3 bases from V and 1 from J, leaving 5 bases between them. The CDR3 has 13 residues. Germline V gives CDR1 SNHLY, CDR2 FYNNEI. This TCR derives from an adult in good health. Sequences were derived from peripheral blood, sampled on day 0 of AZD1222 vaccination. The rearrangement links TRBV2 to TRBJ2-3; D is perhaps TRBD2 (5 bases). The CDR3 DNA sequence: TGTGCCAGCAGTGATAGCGGCACAGATACGCAGTATTTT. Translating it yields CASSDSGTDTQYF.